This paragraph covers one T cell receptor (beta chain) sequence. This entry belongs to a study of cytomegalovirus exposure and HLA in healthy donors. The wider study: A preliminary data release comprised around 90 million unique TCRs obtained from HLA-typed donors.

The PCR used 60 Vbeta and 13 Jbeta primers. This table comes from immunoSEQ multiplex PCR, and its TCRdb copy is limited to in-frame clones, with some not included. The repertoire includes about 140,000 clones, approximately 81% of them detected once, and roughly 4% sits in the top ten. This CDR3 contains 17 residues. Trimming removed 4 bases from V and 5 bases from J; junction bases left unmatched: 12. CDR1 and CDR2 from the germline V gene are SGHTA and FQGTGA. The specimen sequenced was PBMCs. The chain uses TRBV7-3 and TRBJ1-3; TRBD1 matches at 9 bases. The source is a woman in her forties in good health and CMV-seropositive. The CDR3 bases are TGTGCCAGCAGCTCTAGGATCCGGGACAGGGTAAGAAACACCATATATTTT. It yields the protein CASSSRIRDRVRNTIYF. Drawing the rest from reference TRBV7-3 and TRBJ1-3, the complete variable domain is GAGVSQTPSNKVTEKGKYVELRCDPISGHTALYWYRQSLGQGPEFLIYFQGTGAADDSGLPNDRFFAVRPEGSVSTLKIQRTERGDSAVYLCASSSRIRDRVRNTIYFGEGSWLTVV.